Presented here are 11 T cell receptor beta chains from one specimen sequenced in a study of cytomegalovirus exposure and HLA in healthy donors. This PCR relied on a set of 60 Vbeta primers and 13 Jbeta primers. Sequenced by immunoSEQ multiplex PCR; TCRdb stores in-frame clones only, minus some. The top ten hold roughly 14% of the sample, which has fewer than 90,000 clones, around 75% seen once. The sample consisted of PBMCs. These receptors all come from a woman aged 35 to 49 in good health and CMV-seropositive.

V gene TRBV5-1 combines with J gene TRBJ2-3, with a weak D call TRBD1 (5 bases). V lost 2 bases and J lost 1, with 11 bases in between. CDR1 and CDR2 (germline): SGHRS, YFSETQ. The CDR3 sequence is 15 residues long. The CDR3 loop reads CASSFQGHGTDTQYF. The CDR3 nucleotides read TGCGCCAGCAGCTTTCAGGGTCACGGCACAGATACGCAGTATTTT.

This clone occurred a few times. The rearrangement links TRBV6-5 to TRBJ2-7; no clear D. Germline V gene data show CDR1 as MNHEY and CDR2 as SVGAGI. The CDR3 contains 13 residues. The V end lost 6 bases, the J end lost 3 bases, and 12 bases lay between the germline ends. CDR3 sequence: CASSSGEVYEQYF. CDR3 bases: TGTGCCAGCAGCTCTGGAGAGGTCTACGAGCAGTACTTC.

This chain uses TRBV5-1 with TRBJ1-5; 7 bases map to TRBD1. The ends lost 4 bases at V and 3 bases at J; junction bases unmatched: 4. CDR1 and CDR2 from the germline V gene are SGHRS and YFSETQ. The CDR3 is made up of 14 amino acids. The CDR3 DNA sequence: TGCGCCAGCAGCATAGGGACAGCCAATCAGCCCCAGCATTTT. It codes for CASSIGTANQPQHF.

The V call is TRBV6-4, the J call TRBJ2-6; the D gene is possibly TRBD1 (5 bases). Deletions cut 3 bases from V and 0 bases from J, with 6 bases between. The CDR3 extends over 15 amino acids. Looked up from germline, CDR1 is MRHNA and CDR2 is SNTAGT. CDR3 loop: CASSEDNSGANVLTF. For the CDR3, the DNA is TGTGCCAGCAGTGAGGACAACTCTGGGGCCAACGTCCTGACTTTC.

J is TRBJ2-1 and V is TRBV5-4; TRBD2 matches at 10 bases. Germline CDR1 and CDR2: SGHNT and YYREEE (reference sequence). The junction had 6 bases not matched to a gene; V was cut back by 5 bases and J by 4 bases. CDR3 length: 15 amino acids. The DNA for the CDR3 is TGTGCCAGCAGTTCTACTAGCGGGATGTACAATGAGCAGTTCTTC. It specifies CASSSTSGMYNEQFF.

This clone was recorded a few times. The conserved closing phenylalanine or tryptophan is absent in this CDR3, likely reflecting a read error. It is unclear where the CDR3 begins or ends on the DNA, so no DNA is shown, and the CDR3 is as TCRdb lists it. This chain's CDR3 is CASSTRHKGTPA. This rearrangement joins TRBV21-1 to TRBJ2-7; the table gives TRBD1 as D, unverified against the DNA. TRBV21-1 is a known pseudogene. The CDR3 is 12 amino acids in total, end residues counted.

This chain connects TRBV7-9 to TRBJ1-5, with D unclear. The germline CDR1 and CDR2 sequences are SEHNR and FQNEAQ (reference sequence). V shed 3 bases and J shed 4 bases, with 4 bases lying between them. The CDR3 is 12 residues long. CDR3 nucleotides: TGTGCCAGCAGCTTCCTTAATCAGCCCCAGCATTTT. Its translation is CASSFLNQPQHF. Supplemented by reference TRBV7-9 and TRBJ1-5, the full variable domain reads DTGVSQNPRHKITKRGQNVTFRCDPISEHNRLYWYRQTLGQGPEFLTYFQNEAQLEKSRLLSDRFSAERPKGSFSTLEIQRTEQGDSAMYLCASSFLNQPQHFGDGTRLSIL.

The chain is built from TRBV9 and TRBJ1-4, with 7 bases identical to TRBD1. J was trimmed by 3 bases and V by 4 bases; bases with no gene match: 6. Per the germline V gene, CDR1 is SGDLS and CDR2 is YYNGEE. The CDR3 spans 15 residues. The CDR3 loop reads CASSFSQGANEKLFF. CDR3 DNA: TGTGCCAGCAGCTTTAGTCAGGGGGCTAATGAAAAACTGTTTTTT.

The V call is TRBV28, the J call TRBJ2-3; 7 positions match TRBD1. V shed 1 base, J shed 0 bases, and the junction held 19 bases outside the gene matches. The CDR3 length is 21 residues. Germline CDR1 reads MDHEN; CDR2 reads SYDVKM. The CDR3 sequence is CASSLFALGGDQGDSTDTQYF. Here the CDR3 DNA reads TGTGCCAGCAGTTTATTTGCGTTAGGGGGAGACCAGGGGGATAGCACAGATACGCAGTATTTT.

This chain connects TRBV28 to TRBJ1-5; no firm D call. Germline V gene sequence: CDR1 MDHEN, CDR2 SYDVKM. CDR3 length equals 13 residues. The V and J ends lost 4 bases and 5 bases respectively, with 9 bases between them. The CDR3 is CASSSRSHQPQHF. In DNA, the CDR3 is TGTGCCAGCAGTTCGCGGAGCCATCAGCCCCAGCATTTT.

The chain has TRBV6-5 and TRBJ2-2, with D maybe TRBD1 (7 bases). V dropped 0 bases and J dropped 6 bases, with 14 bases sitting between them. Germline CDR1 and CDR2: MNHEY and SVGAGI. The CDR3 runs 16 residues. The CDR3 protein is CASSYSIGGGPGELFF. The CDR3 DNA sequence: TGTGCCAGCAGTTACTCGATTGGAGGGGGCCCCGGGGAGCTGTTTTTT.